This TCR beta chain was recorded in a study of blood T cell repertoires in COVID-19. Study summary: The United States, Italy and Spain were the sources of the acute and convalescent COVID-19 samples. PBMCs, B-cell-depleted T cells, or T cells provided the cDNA or gDNA that made up the material.

Unmatched junction bases numbered 12, after V lost 4 bases and J lost 4 bases. This CDR3 spans 17 amino acids. Per germline, CDR1 SGHRS and CDR2 YFSETQ. Study processing details: Reference gene primer amplification gave nucleated cell count estimates. Some clones are missing from TCRdb's copy, which holds only in-frame ones; the method was immunoSEQ multiplex PCR. V and J calls and clone size are those listed in that table; D and trimming were worked out from the DNA. The sample holds approximately 46,000 clones, roughly nine tenths seen once. Source material: peripheral blood. V and J are TRBV5-1 and TRBJ2-2, with 8 bases aligning to TRBD2. The clonotype originates from a man in his 60s with active or convalescent COVID-19. DNA of the CDR3: TGCGCCAGCAGCGACCCGGGTCGGGGGGGCCCCACCGGGGAGCTGTTTTTT. The encoded protein is CASSDPGRGGPTGELFF.